The clone carrying this T cell receptor (beta chain) was detected once. Antigen specificity is unknown. The source of the sample is a study of cytomegalovirus exposure and HLA in healthy donors. V lost 3 bases to trimming and J lost 0 bases; unmatched junction nucleotides: 11. The CDR3 contains 19 residues. Germline V gene data show CDR1 as SGDLS and CDR2 as YYNGEE. Broader study findings: Earlier analysis found most TCR beta V segments productive about 87% or about 30% of the time.

The PCR employed 60 Vbeta primers together with 13 Jbeta primers. This table comes from immunoSEQ multiplex PCR, and its TCRdb copy is limited to in-frame clones, with some not included. This sample has about 160,000 clones, with approximately 86% found just once. The chain combines TRBV9 with TRBJ1-6; TRBD1 matches at 8 bases. This clonotype was sampled from a male donor in good health and CMV-seronegative. Material for sequencing was PBMCs. CDR3 sequence reads: CASSAIAGTGSSYNSPLHF. CDR3 coding DNA: TGTGCCAGCAGCGCCATAGCCGGGACAGGCAGCTCCTATAATTCACCCCTCCACTTT.